This TCR beta chain was sequenced in a study of blood T cell repertoires in COVID-19. Study summary: There were acute and convalescent COVID-19 samples, and they came from the United States, Italy and Spain. Sources were T cells, B-cell-depleted T cells, or PBMCs; the material itself was cDNA or gDNA.

The germline V gene encodes CDR1 SGHAT and CDR2 FQNNGV. The CDR3 is made up of 13 amino acids. Trimming stripped 1 base from V and 1 base from J, with 4 bases between. Authors' processing steps: The authors estimated nucleated cell counts from reference gene primer amplification. Data came from immunoSEQ multiplex PCR; TCRdb stores just in-frame clones and leaves some out. V and J calls and clone size are as listed in that table; D and trimming were resolved from the DNA. Of fewer than 200,000 clones listed, approximately 83% are singletons. The chain uses TRBV11-2 and TRBJ1-1; the D is unclear. This receptor was identified in a human donor in a cohort sampled during active COVID-19. The specimen was peripheral blood. The CDR3 sequence is CASSLAGNTEAFF. For the CDR3, the DNA is TGTGCCAGCAGCTTAGCCGGGAACACTGAAGCTTTCTTT. The full variable domain, its missing parts supplied by reference TRBV11-2 and TRBJ1-1, is EAGVAQSPRYKIIEKRQSVAFWCNPISGHATLYWYQQILGQGPKLLIQFQNNGVVDDSQLPKDRFSAERLKGVDSTLKIQPAKLEDSAVYLCASSLAGNTEAFFGQGTRLTVV.